The subject of this entry is one TCR beta chain. Its antigen is unidentified. This record comes from a study of lymphopenia after photon versus proton radiotherapy. Study results and limitations: Better survival with proton therapy was suggested as possible, not demonstrated. After the lymphocyte nadir, photon-treated repertoires showed oligoclonal expansion, especially of CD8+ Temra cells. Post-nadir TCR diversity decline inversely tracked overall survival among those who died. Under photons, naive T cells and diversity fell while effector/memory populations rose.

Germline-derived CDR1 and CDR2 are GTSNPN and SVGIG (reference sequence). The CDR3 consists of 17 residues. The trim removed 4 bases at V and 0 bases at J, leaving 10 bases unmatched. Clones were read by immunoSEQ multiplex PCR, and TCRdb kept only the in-frame ones, dropping some. The sample includes about 83,000 clones, around 80% of them seen just once. The J gene is TRBJ2-7, the V gene TRBV30, with 12 bases fitting TRBD2. The receptor was derived from a man aged 60 to 69 with pancreatic cancer. The source material was peripheral blood, sampled from a patient treated with proton-based radiotherapy. CDR3 sequence: CAWTSGLAGPSSYEQYF. CDR3 nucleotide sequence: TGTGCCTGGACCTCGGGACTAGCGGGCCCGAGCTCCTACGAGCAGTACTTC.